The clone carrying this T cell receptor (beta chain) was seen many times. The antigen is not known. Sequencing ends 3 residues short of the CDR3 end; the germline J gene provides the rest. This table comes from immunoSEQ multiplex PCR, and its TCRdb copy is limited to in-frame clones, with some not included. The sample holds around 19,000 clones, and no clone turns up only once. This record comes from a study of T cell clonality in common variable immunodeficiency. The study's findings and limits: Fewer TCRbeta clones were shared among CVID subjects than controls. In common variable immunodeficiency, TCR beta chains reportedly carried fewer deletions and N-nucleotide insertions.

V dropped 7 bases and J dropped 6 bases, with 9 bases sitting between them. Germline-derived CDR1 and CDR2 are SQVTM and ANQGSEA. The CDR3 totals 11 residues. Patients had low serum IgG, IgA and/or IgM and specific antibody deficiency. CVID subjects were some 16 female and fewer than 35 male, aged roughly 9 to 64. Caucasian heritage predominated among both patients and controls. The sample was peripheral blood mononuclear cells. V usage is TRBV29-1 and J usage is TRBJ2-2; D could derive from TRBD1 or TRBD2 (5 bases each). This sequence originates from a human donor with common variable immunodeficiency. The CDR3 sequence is CSAEGSGELFF. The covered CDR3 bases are TGCAGCGCCGAGGGGTCCGGGGAG.